The present TCR beta chain was sequenced within a study of tumor-infiltrating lymphocytes in localized non-small cell lung cancer (dated by TCRdb to 2020 to 2023). Regarding the study in general: The cohort covered several histologies, both smokers and never-smokers, and patients whose samples were collected after neoadjuvant chemotherapy. Each patient provided resected tumor tissue plus uninvolved lung tissue from the same patient, with the uninvolved lung tissue described as non-adjacent to the tumor. Alongside flow cytometry, multiplex immunofluorescence, RNA-seq, exome sequencing and proteomics, TCR sequencing was applied to the same patients as one of several integrated assays. In total, the ICON cohort consisted of approximately 160 surgical patients with localized non-small cell lung cancer who had their tumors resected. A total of fewer than 60 patients were included in the paired tumor versus uninvolved lung comparison of immunoSEQ T-cell fraction. Results and caveats for the whole study, not just this receptor: TCR-derived T-cell fraction did not differ between the flow cytometry-defined immunotypes IM1 (good prognosis) and IM2 (poor prognosis). Tumor T-cell fraction from TCR sequencing was not associated with recurrence-free survival (p = 0.61). Because different pieces of the same tissue were used for different assays, technical variation could not be separated from intratumor heterogeneity. Assay coverage varied across patients depending on available tissue quantity, so only a subset of the cohort had TCR sequencing. Higher T cell infiltration in tumors than in uninvolved lung tissue was supported by TCRbeta sequencing, consistent with immunofluorescence CD3 counts.

Patient enrollment in ICON started in April 2016, and the final patient was enrolled in late 2018. A subcohort of some 75 patients provided fresh tumor and matched uninvolved tissue for in-depth immune analyses, with TCR sequencing among those analyses. DNA for TCR sequencing was isolated from bulk tissue, and no cell sorting was done. CDR1 and CDR2 (SGHDN, FVKESK) derive from the germline V gene. The V and J ends are trimmed by 4 bases and 7 bases, leaving 16 bases between them. The CDR3 goes from the cysteine to the phenylalanine over 15 residues. Of the read, only the CDR3 DNA is kept; its 45 bases are in frame from base 1. The immunoSEQ assay used for TCR sequencing gave the T-cell fraction in both tumor and uninvolved lung tissue. Per the authors' processing: For survival analysis, patients were split into high (upper tertile) and low (lower two tertiles) T-cell fraction groups and compared by log-rank test. A signed-rank test was used to test paired tumor versus uninvolved lung differences in T-cell fraction. Not all clones reach the TCRdb copy of this immuneACCESS table, which keeps in-frame sequences only. Checked studies attribute under half of the gap to unresolved V genes and leave the rest unexplained. V, J and clone size were drawn from that table, and D and trimming were deduced from the DNA. Within this sample are 13,000 or so clones, with 75% to 85% of them counted one time only. The ten largest make up around 13% of the sample.

A word on this clone: Its recognized antigen is unknown. It has no much larger one-base neighbor in the sample; base qualities were not kept.

The sequence links TRBV14 to TRBJ1-4, and TRBD1 may be the D gene, going by 6 matching bases. What was sequenced was lung tumor tissue. This receptor was taken from a human donor with non-small cell lung cancer. The CDR3 amino acid sequence is: CASSPNAGVGEKLFF. DNA sequence: TGTGCCAGCAGCCCCAACGCAGGGGTAGGTGAAAAACTGTTTTTT.